This is a list of T cell receptor beta chains from one sample in a study of human T cells and chemical hapten exposure. In TCRdb, the RACE reads were re-called with MiXCR into one record per CDR3 protein. The profile shows 99,000 or so distinct CDR3 sequences, approximately 10% of them singletons. The source material was whole blood, sampled in connection with sensitization to the hapten diphenylcyclopropenone (DPC). The receptors were sampled from a woman in her fifties or sixties with alopecia areata. Some clones in this sample may be carry-over from other donors' samples. CDR3s include the opening cysteine and the closing phenylalanine or tryptophan. The D gene is left open where the match is weak. The listing skips clone size in some rows; elsewhere it reads once, few, many or a size class.

J gene: TRBJ1-4; V gene: TRBV12-3/TRBV12-4; clone size: .; D gene: .; CDR3 DNA: TGTGCCAGCGCCCCGGGGGCCCCAACTAATGAAAAACTGTTTTTT; CDR3 protein: CASAPGAPTNEKLFF
J gene: TRBJ2-7; V gene: TRBV9; clone size: .; D gene: .; CDR3 DNA: TGTGCCAGCAGCCCCCGGGGAGGTCCCACCTACGAGCAGTACTTC; CDR3 protein: CASSPRGGPTYEQYF
J gene: TRBJ1-1; V gene: TRBV7-9; clone size: many; D gene: .; CDR3 DNA: TGTGCCAGCAGCTTTCAAGCCCCGAACACTGAAGCTTTCTTT; CDR3 protein: CASSFQAPNTEAFF
J gene: TRBJ2-1; V gene: TRBV11-2; clone size: few; D gene: .; CDR3 DNA: TGTGCCAGCAGCTTAGCGGGGGCCTCCTACAATGAGCAGTTCTTC; CDR3 protein: CASSLAGASYNEQFF
J gene: TRBJ2-1; V gene: TRBV20-1; clone size: .; D gene: TRBD1; CDR3 DNA: TGCAGTGCTAGAGATTATGGACAGGGGTTCTACAATGAGCAGTTCTTC; CDR3 protein: CSARDYGQGFYNEQFF
J gene: TRBJ2-5; V gene: TRBV11-3; clone size: many; D gene: .; CDR3 DNA: TGTGCCAGCAGCTTAACCCAAGAGACCCAGTACTTC; CDR3 protein: CASSLTQETQYF
J gene: TRBJ2-7; V gene: TRBV27; clone size: many; D gene: TRBD1; CDR3 DNA: TGTGCCAGCAGTTCAGGTCCGGGACAGGGGCGGTACGAGCAGTACTTC; CDR3 protein: CASSSGPGQGRYEQYF
J gene: TRBJ1-1; V gene: TRBV12-3/TRBV12-4; clone size: few; D gene: .; CDR3 DNA: TGTGCCAGCAGTTTAAGCCTAGGACAACCTGCTTTCTTT; CDR3 protein: CASSLSLGQPAFF
J gene: TRBJ1-1; V gene: TRBV12-3/TRBV12-4; clone size: many; D gene: .; CDR3 DNA: TGTGCCAGCAGTTTAACAGGGAGGGACACTGAAGCTTTCTTT; CDR3 protein: CASSLTGRDTEAFF
J gene: TRBJ1-4; V gene: TRBV5-1; clone size: few; D gene: .; CDR3 DNA: TGCGCCAGCAGCCCGGACCTTGCAACTAATGAAAAACTGTTTTTT; CDR3 protein: CASSPDLATNEKLFF
J gene: TRBJ2-2; V gene: TRBV18; clone size: .; D gene: .; CDR3 DNA: TGTGCCAGCTCACCACGTCAGGGGAGAGACACCGGGGAGCTGTTTTTT; CDR3 protein: CASSPRQGRDTGELFF
J gene: TRBJ1-2; V gene: TRBV7-9; clone size: few; D gene: .; CDR3 DNA: TGTGCCAGCAGCTTAGACTCGGGGTACTCTAACTATGGCTACACCTTC; CDR3 protein: CASSLDSGYSNYGYTF
J gene: TRBJ2-3; V gene: TRBV2; clone size: few; D gene: .; CDR3 DNA: TGTGCCAGCCACCTCGGTAGCACAGATACGCAGTATTTT; CDR3 protein: CASHLGSTDTQYF
J gene: TRBJ2-1; V gene: TRBV4-1; clone size: .; D gene: .; CDR3 DNA: TGCGCCAGCATGGAGGGCTCCTACAATGAGCAGTTCTTC; CDR3 protein: CASMEGSYNEQFF
J gene: TRBJ2-3; V gene: TRBV6-4; clone size: many; D gene: .; CDR3 DNA: TGTGCCAGCAGTGGGAGACCCGGAGATACGCAGTATTTT; CDR3 protein: CASSGRPGDTQYF
J gene: TRBJ2-3; V gene: TRBV3-1; clone size: .; D gene: .; CDR3 DNA: TGTGCCAGCAGCCACGAGGATACGCAGTATTTT; CDR3 protein: CASSHEDTQYF
J gene: TRBJ1-3; V gene: TRBV9; clone size: many; D gene: .; CDR3 DNA: TGTGCCAGCAGCGTAGGGGACGGAAACACCATATATTTT; CDR3 protein: CASSVGDGNTIYF
J gene: TRBJ2-7; V gene: TRBV7-8; clone size: many; D gene: TRBD2; CDR3 DNA: TGTGCCAGCAGCTTTTACGGGGGGTACGAGCAGTACTTC; CDR3 protein: CASSFYGGYEQYF
J gene: TRBJ2-7; V gene: TRBV6-2/TRBV6-3; clone size: .; D gene: .; CDR3 DNA: TGTGCCAGCAGTTCACAGGGTCTCGAGCAGTACTTC; CDR3 protein: CASSSQGLEQYF
J gene: TRBJ2-5; V gene: TRBV7-9; clone size: few; D gene: .; CDR3 DNA: TGTGCCAGCAGCTTAGATTCAACGGCTATGGAGACCCAGTACTTC; CDR3 protein: CASSLDSTAMETQYF
J gene: TRBJ1-6; V gene: TRBV27; clone size: many; D gene: .; CDR3 DNA: TGTGCCAGCAGTTTCGGGGGTGGTAATTCACCCCTCCACTTT; CDR3 protein: CASSFGGGNSPLHF
J gene: TRBJ2-2; V gene: TRBV24-1; clone size: many; D gene: .; CDR3 DNA: TGTGCCACCAGTGACGCCGCCGACATCACCGGGGAGCTGTTTTTT; CDR3 protein: CATSDAADITGELFF
J gene: TRBJ2-2; V gene: TRBV6-6; clone size: many; D gene: .; CDR3 DNA: TGTGCCAGCATCCCGGGCAGGGCCGGGGAGCTGTTTTTT; CDR3 protein: CASIPGRAGELFF
J gene: TRBJ2-2; V gene: TRBV2; clone size: many; D gene: TRBD1; CDR3 DNA: TGTGCCAGCGGCCGGGACAGGGTAGCCGGGGAGCTGTTTTTT; CDR3 protein: CASGRDRVAGELFF
J gene: TRBJ2-1; V gene: TRBV11-2; clone size: many; D gene: TRBD1; CDR3 DNA: TGTGCCAGCAGCTTTCAACAGGGGAAATTCTTC; CDR3 protein: CASSFQQGKFF
J gene: TRBJ1-1; V gene: TRBV29-1; clone size: few; D gene: TRBD1; CDR3 DNA: TGCAGCTATAAGGGGGCCGGATCGAACACTGAAGCTTTCTTT; CDR3 protein: CSYKGAGSNTEAFF
J gene: TRBJ2-2; V gene: TRBV2; clone size: many; D gene: .; CDR3 DNA: TGTGCCAGTCGCCTGGTGAACACCGGGGAGCTGTTTTTT; CDR3 protein: CASRLVNTGELFF
J gene: TRBJ2-1; V gene: TRBV10-1; clone size: .; D gene: .; CDR3 DNA: TGCGCCAGCAGTTTTCAGGGGGGGTCGCATGAGCAGTTCTTC; CDR3 protein: CASSFQGGSHEQFF
J gene: TRBJ1-1; V gene: TRBV5-1; clone size: few; D gene: TRBD1; CDR3 DNA: TGCGCCAGCACCTGGACAGGGCACACTGAAGCTTTCTTT; CDR3 protein: CASTWTGHTEAFF
J gene: TRBJ1-2; V gene: TRBV10-3; clone size: .; D gene: TRBD1; CDR3 DNA: TGTGCCATCAGTGAGGGATTTACAGGGGGCGACTATGGCTACACCTTC; CDR3 protein: CAISEGFTGGDYGYTF
J gene: TRBJ2-3; V gene: TRBV10-3; clone size: many; D gene: .; CDR3 DNA: TGTGCCATCAACCCCGGACGGCGGGCCAGCACAGATACGCAGTATTTT; CDR3 protein: CAINPGRRASTDTQYF
J gene: TRBJ2-5; V gene: TRBV30; clone size: .; D gene: .; CDR3 DNA: TGTGCCTGCGGAACCACTCCGACCCAGTACTTC; CDR3 protein: CACGTTPTQYF
J gene: TRBJ2-6; V gene: TRBV6-5; clone size: many; D gene: .; CDR3 DNA: TGTGCCAGCAGAACTTCTGGGGCCAACGTCCTGACTTTC; CDR3 protein: CASRTSGANVLTF
J gene: TRBJ1-5; V gene: TRBV2; clone size: many; D gene: .; CDR3 DNA: TGTGCCAGCAGGCCGGGACGGTCTAGCAATCAGCCCCAGCATTTT; CDR3 protein: CASRPGRSSNQPQHF
J gene: TRBJ1-4; V gene: TRBV6-6; clone size: many; D gene: .; CDR3 DNA: TGTGCCAGCAGTTCCACAAGTGAAAAACTGTTTTTT; CDR3 protein: CASSSTSEKLFF
J gene: TRBJ2-1; V gene: TRBV7-2; clone size: few; D gene: .; CDR3 DNA: TGTGCCAGCACCTTGTACACGGGCGGCGAGCAGTTCTTC; CDR3 protein: CASTLYTGGEQFF
J gene: TRBJ1-2; V gene: TRBV7-2; clone size: many; D gene: .; CDR3 DNA: TGTGCCAGCAGCTTACATAACTATGGCTACACCTTC; CDR3 protein: CASSLHNYGYTF
J gene: TRBJ2-1; V gene: TRBV7-9; clone size: few; D gene: .; CDR3 DNA: TGTGCCAGCAGCTTATTAGGGCGGGGCGGCAATGAGCAGTTCTTC; CDR3 protein: CASSLLGRGGNEQFF
J gene: TRBJ2-1; V gene: TRBV2; clone size: .; D gene: .; CDR3 DNA: TGTGCCAGCAGAGATACTGACGTGCCCGGTGCCTACAATGAGCAGTTCTTC; CDR3 protein: CASRDTDVPGAYNEQFF
J gene: TRBJ1-5; V gene: TRBV19; clone size: many; D gene: .; CDR3 DNA: TGTGCCAGTAGTGACCAGTCATATAGCAATCAGCCCCAGCATTTT; CDR3 protein: CASSDQSYSNQPQHF
J gene: TRBJ2-3; V gene: TRBV7-9; clone size: many; D gene: .; CDR3 DNA: TGTGCCAGCAGCTTAGACCGGACTAGCACAGATACGCAGTATTTT; CDR3 protein: CASSLDRTSTDTQYF
J gene: TRBJ2-1; V gene: TRBV12-3/TRBV12-4; clone size: few; D gene: .; CDR3 DNA: TGTGCCAGCAGGACCGGAGGGGGCAGGGGTGAGCAGTTCTTC; CDR3 protein: CASRTGGGRGEQFF
J gene: TRBJ2-3; V gene: TRBV10-2; clone size: .; D gene: TRBD2; CDR3 DNA: TGCGCCAGCAGTATACTAGCGGGGGCACAGGGTACGCAGTATTTT; CDR3 protein: CASSILAGAQGTQYF
J gene: TRBJ1-5; V gene: TRBV20-1; clone size: .; D gene: TRBD1; CDR3 DNA: TGCAGTGCAGAATCCGGGACAGGGGATAATCAGCCCCAGCATTTT; CDR3 protein: CSAESGTGDNQPQHF
J gene: TRBJ1-5; V gene: TRBV15; clone size: .; D gene: TRBD1; CDR3 DNA: TGTGCCACCAGCAGAGTACAGGACAGGGGGCGCCCCGGCAATCAGCCCCAGCATTTT; CDR3 protein: CATSRVQDRGRPGNQPQHF